These 30 T cell receptor beta chains were sequenced from one sample in a study of blood T cell repertoires in COVID-19. Sequencing was performed with immunoSEQ multiplex PCR; in TCRdb, only in-frame clones are kept and a portion is missing. This sample has approximately 450,000 clones, with about 90% found just once. The sequencing input was PBMCs or T cells enriched from blood (not recorded which). These receptors came from a woman aged 18-30 years with acute COVID-19.

The chain joins TRBV4-2 to TRBJ2-1, with TRBD2 identical over 10 bases. Losses at the gene ends were 0 bases for V and 8 bases for J; bases not matched to a gene: 4. The CDR3 is 15 residues long. CDR1 is LGHNA and CDR2 is YNFKEQ in the germline V gene. DNA for the CDR3: TGTGCCAGCAGCCAAGATAGGACTAGCGGACATGAGCAGTTCTTC. Protein product: CASSQDRTSGHEQFF.

J is TRBJ2-7 and V is TRBV5-4; the match to TRBD2 covers 11 bases. V lost 7 bases, J lost 7 bases, and 16 bases stayed unmatched. This CDR3 has 16 residues. Looked up from germline, CDR1 is SGHNT and CDR2 is YYREEE (reference sequence). The CDR3 DNA reads TGTGCCAGCCGAACCTCCTTAGCGGGAGGGCCGCAAGAGCAGTACTTC. Translation: CASRTSLAGGPQEQYF.

This clone occurred a few times. The chain recombines TRBV28 with TRBJ1-5; no reliable D call. Germline CDR1 and CDR2: MDHEN and SYDVKM. The ends were cut back, 6 bases at V and 2 bases at J, with 8 bases in the middle. This CDR3 region has 13 residues. CDR3 bases: TGTGCCAGCAGGCTCTCAGGCAATCAGCCCCAGCATTTT. Its protein product is CASRLSGNQPQHF.

V gene TRBV6-5 combines with J gene TRBJ1-2; 8 bases are a match to TRBD1. CDR1 is MNHEY, CDR2 SVGAGI, per germline. V trimming: 5 bases; J trimming: 8 bases; junction bases outside the gene matches: 7. CDR3 length equals 13 residues. CDR3 nucleotide sequence: TGTGCCAGCAGTCCCACAGGGGGACGGGGCTACACCTTC. Its translation is CASSPTGGRGYTF.

The chain combines TRBV19 with TRBJ2-1, with 9 bases that match TRBD1. The CDR3 has 20 amino acids. V shed 5 bases and J 0 bases; nucleotides not matched to a gene: 17. Germline CDR1 is LNHDA and CDR2 is SQIVND (reference sequence). CDR3 sequence reads: CASSPVRDRVKAGSYNEQFF. The CDR3 DNA is TGTGCCAGTAGTCCCGTCCGGGACAGGGTGAAAGCGGGCTCCTACAATGAGCAGTTCTTC. Supplemented by reference TRBV19 and TRBJ2-1, the full variable domain reads DGGITQSPKYLFRKEGQNVTLSCEQNLNHDAMYWYRQDPGQGLRLIYYSQIVNDFQKGDIAEGYSVSREKKESFPLTVTSAQKNPTAFYLCASSPVRDRVKAGSYNEQFFGPGTRLTVL.

The V and J genes are TRBV9 and TRBJ1-1; tentatively, D is TRBD1 (6 bases). The CDR3 covers 15 residues. The germline V gene has CDR1 SGDLS and CDR2 YYNGEE. V gave up 0 bases and J gave up 5 bases, with 14 bases separating them. The CDR3, as DNA: TGTGCCAGCAGCGTAGCGGGGGGGCAAAAGACTGAAGCTTTCTTT. Its translation: CASSVAGGQKTEAFF.

The CDR3 nucleotides are TGCGCCAGCAGCTTGGTTGGACTCCGCACAGATACGCAGTATTTT. Translation: CASSLVGLRTDTQYF. The chain couples TRBV5-1 to TRBJ2-3; tentatively, D is TRBD2 (5 bases). Per the germline V gene, CDR1 is SGHRS and CDR2 is YFSETQ. The CDR3 covers 15 residues. V was clipped by 0 bases and J by 1 base, with 9 bases between them.

The chain employs TRBV11-2 and TRBJ2-1; 9 bases line up with TRBD1. CDR1 and CDR2 (germline): SGHAT, FQNNGV. Trimming cost V 4 bases and J 5 bases; bases outside gene matches: 6. This CDR3 contains 15 residues. The CDR3 DNA reads TGTGCCAGCAGCTCTCTAGGGACAGGGAACAATGAGCAGTTCTTC. This translates into CASSSLGTGNNEQFF.

The V gene is TRBV5-8, the J gene TRBJ1-5; 10 positions agree with TRBD1. Unmatched junction bases numbered 7, after V lost 4 bases and J lost 6 bases. From germline, CDR1 is SGHTS and CDR2 YDEGEE. CDR3 length equals 15 residues. The CDR3 nucleotides read TGTGCCAGCAGCCCAAGACAGGGGGCGCGTCAGCCCCAGCATTTT. Its protein product is CASSPRQGARQPQHF.

The V call is TRBV5-1, the J call TRBJ2-4, with TRBD1 identical over 7 bases. The germline gives CDR1 SGHRS, CDR2 YFSETQ. V shed 4 bases, J shed 9 bases, and the junction held 10 bases outside the gene matches. The CDR3 has 14 residues. The CDR3 loop reads CASSLDSPGGIQYF. The CDR3 DNA reads as TGCGCCAGCAGCCTGGACTCCCCAGGGGGCATTCAGTACTTC.

This chain links TRBV5-1 with TRBJ2-3; 11 nucleotides agree with TRBD2. Germline V gives CDR1 SGHRS, CDR2 YFSETQ. V lost 3 bases and J lost 0; bases outside the gene matches: 3. This CDR3 has 16 residues. The CDR3 DNA reads as TGCGCCAGCAGCTCGACTAGCGGGACTAGCACAGATACGCAGTATTTT. This translates into CASSSTSGTSTDTQYF.

The chain employs TRBV16 and TRBJ1-5, with a tentative D call TRBD1 (6 bases). Trimming took off 4 bases at V and 5 bases at J, with 18 bases between the two ends. The length of the CDR3 is 16 residues. Germline lookup yields CDR1 KGHSY and CDR2 FQNENV. This CDR3 reads CASSLTGTRWDQPQHF. In DNA, the CDR3 is TGTGCCAGCAGCCTAACCGGGACAAGGTGGGATCAGCCCCAGCATTTT.

J is TRBJ2-3 and V is TRBV5-8; 9 bases are a match to TRBD1. This CDR3 spans 16 amino acids. V shed 0 bases and J 4 bases; nucleotides not matched to a gene: 6. CDR1 SGHTS and CDR2 YDEGEE come from the germline V gene. The DNA of the CDR3 is TGTGCCAGCAGCTTGGGGACAGGGGCCAGGCCAGATACGCAGTATTTT. Its translation is CASSLGTGARPDTQYF.

The rearrangement joins TRBV3-1 (or the pseudogene TRBV3-2) to TRBJ2-3; tentative D call: TRBD2 (5 bases). This CDR3 spans 13 amino acids. Between the trimmed V and J ends, which lost 4 bases and 5 bases, there was a span of 10 bases. CDR1 is LGHDT and CDR2 is YNNKEL in the germline V gene (reference sequence). Written as DNA, the CDR3 is TGTGCCAGCAGCCTCGGACTCAGAGATACGCAGTATTTT. Encoded protein: CASSLGLRDTQYF.

V gene TRBV7-9 combines with J gene TRBJ2-5; D perhaps matches TRBD1 (5 bases). The CDR3 spans 14 residues. Germline loops: CDR1 SEHNR, CDR2 FQNEAQ (reference sequence). Trimming cost V 5 bases and J 4 bases, with 14 bases left between them. CDR3 DNA: TGTGCCAGCAGCAAACGACAGTTCACAGAGACCCAGTACTTC. Translation gives CASSKRQFTETQYF.

The chain recombines TRBV28 with TRBJ2-2, with TRBD1 matching 7 bases. This CDR3 comprises 15 residues. Germline CDR1 is MDHEN and CDR2 is SYDVKM. V was pared by 4 bases and J by 4 bases, with 6 bases of the junction left unmatched. CDR3 protein: CASSSPDRSTGELFF. In nucleotides, the CDR3 is TGTGCCAGCAGTTCCCCGGACAGGTCCACCGGGGAGCTGTTTTTT.

V and J are TRBV28 and TRBJ2-3; no clear D. CDR3 length: 12 amino acids. V lost 6 bases and J 0 bases, leaving 4 bases between the germline ends. CDR1 MDHEN and CDR2 SYDVKM come from the germline V gene. The CDR3 loop is CASSPSTDTQYF. DNA for the CDR3: TGTGCCAGCAGCCCTAGCACAGATACGCAGTATTTT. The full variable domain, with the rest looked up from reference TRBV28 and TRBJ2-3, is DVKVTQSSRYLVKRTGEKVFLECVQDMDHENMFWYRQDPGLGLRLIYFSYDVKMKEKGDIPEGYSVSREKKERFSLILESASTNQTSMYLCASSPSTDTQYFGPGTRLTVL.

This sequence joins TRBV30 and TRBJ1-2; TRBD1 might be the D (5 bases). Germline CDR1 is GTSNPN and CDR2 is SVGIG (reference sequence). This CDR3 has 13 residues. The V and J ends lost 8 bases and 6 bases respectively, with 19 bases between them. The CDR3 spells CATLPQGLDGYTF. The CDR3 DNA reads as TGTGCCACCTTACCTCAGGGACTTGATGGCTACACCTTC. The variable domain in full, with the rest retrieved from reference TRBV30 and TRBJ1-2, is SQTIHQWPATLVQPVGSPLSLECTVEGTSNPNLYWYRQAAGRGLQLLFYSVGIGQISSEVPQNLSASRPQDRQFILSSKKLLLSDSGFYLCATLPQGLDGYTFGSGTRLTVV.

The rearrangement uses TRBV18 and TRBJ2-4; TRBD1 agrees at 8 bases. V lost 3 bases and J lost 7; bases outside the gene matches: 11. The CDR3 is 16 amino acids. Germline values: CDR1 KGHSH, CDR2 LQKENI. The CDR3 protein is CASSPKGPRQGNIQYF. The CDR3 bases are TGTGCCAGCTCACCTAAAGGCCCGAGACAGGGGAACATTCAGTACTTC.

In its sample, this clone was seen once. The chain joins TRBV5-5 to TRBJ2-1; 10 nucleotides agree with TRBD2. J gave up 7 bases and V 4 bases, and 8 bases lay outside the gene matches. This CDR3 has 15 residues. Germline lookup yields CDR1 SGHKS and CDR2 YYEKEE (reference sequence). As DNA, the CDR3 is TGTGCCAGCAGCCCAACAGCGGGGGGGCTTAATGAGCAGTTCTTC. It codes for CASSPTAGGLNEQFF.

The chain combines TRBV10-3 with TRBJ2-2; the D is unclear. The CDR3 loop spans 14 amino acids. Trimming shortened V by 0 bases and J by 4 bases, and 6 bases separated the two germline ends. The V gene's germline CDR1 is ENHRY and CDR2 SYGVKD. In nucleotides, the CDR3 is TGTGCCATCAGTGAGTCCCAGTCCACCGGGGAGCTGTTTTTT. This encodes CAISESQSTGELFF.

There are a few counts of this clone. As DNA, the CDR3 is TGTGCCAGCAGCCCTGATTTTTCAGGGAAGTTAGAAGCTTTCTTT. Translating it yields CASSPDFSGKLEAFF. The rearrangement joins TRBV11-2 to TRBJ1-1; tentatively, D is TRBD1 (5 bases). Between the trimmed V and J ends, which lost 5 bases and 8 bases, there was a span of 21 bases. This CDR3 region has 15 residues. The V gene's germline CDR1 is SGHAT and CDR2 FQNNGV.

This clone has only one observation. J is TRBJ1-1 and V is TRBV2, with TRBD1 matching over 8 bases. The V segment lost 6 bases and the J segment 1 base; nucleotides outside the gene matches: 10. CDR1 and CDR2 (germline): SNHLY, FYNNEI. This CDR3 spans 16 amino acids. CDR3 in amino acids: CASRDSWTGPNTEAFF. DNA for the CDR3: TGTGCCAGCAGAGATTCCTGGACAGGGCCGAACACTGAAGCTTTCTTT.

V is TRBV30 and J is TRBJ1-6; possibly TRBD1 for D (5 bases). The germline gives CDR1 GTSNPN, CDR2 SVGIG (reference sequence). V was cut by 8 bases and J by 13 bases, with 12 bases left in between. The CDR3 loop spans 10 amino acids. The CDR3 nucleotides read TGTGCCGGCGGGGGTAATCCCCTCCACTTT. Its translation: CAGGGNPLHF.

The V gene is TRBV6-5, the J gene TRBJ2-7, with 10 bases matching TRBD1. Losses at the gene ends were 4 bases for V and 7 bases for J; bases not matched to a gene: 10. Germline-derived CDR1 and CDR2 are MNHEY and SVGAGI. The CDR3 consists of 15 residues. The CDR3 DNA reads TGTGCCAGCAGTTTGCGTCCGGGACAGGGGTATGAGCAGTACTTC. It translates to CASSLRPGQGYEQYF.

The chain has TRBV29-1 and TRBJ2-7; D is ambiguous. The CDR3 length is 12 residues. V lost 4 bases and J 4 bases, leaving 11 bases between the germline ends. The V gene's germline CDR1 is SQVTM and CDR2 ANQGSEA. The CDR3 nucleotides are TGCAGCGTTGGAACAGCTGAATACGAGCAGTACTTC. This translates into CSVGTAEYEQYF.

The gene calls are TRBV5-1 and TRBJ1-2; 7 bases agree with TRBD1. CDR1 SGHRS and CDR2 YFSETQ come from the germline V gene. J lost 0 bases, V lost 0 bases, and 5 bases had no gene match. CDR3 size: 16 residues. The CDR3 region is CASSLDRGSANYGYTF. For the CDR3, the DNA is TGCGCCAGCAGCTTGGACAGGGGTTCGGCTAACTATGGCTACACCTTC.

This clone was counted a single time. This chain connects TRBV6-2 or TRBV6-3 to TRBJ2-1, with 8 bases fitting TRBD1. Germline CDR1 MNHEY, CDR2 SVGEGT. With 1 base clipped from V and 7 bases from J, the junction kept 6 bases outside the gene matches. The CDR3 extends over 15 amino acids. The CDR3 sequence: CASSYLGTGRNEQFF. The CDR3 DNA is TGTGCCAGCAGTTACTTAGGGACAGGTCGGAATGAGCAGTTCTTC.

CDR3 sequence reads: CASREILEAKNIQYF. Written as DNA, the CDR3 is TGCGCCAGCAGAGAAATCCTTGAGGCCAAAAACATTCAGTACTTC. The chain is built from TRBV10-2 and TRBJ2-4; no definite D call. The CDR3 is made up of 15 amino acids. Germline V lookup: CDR1 WSHSY, CDR2 SAAADI. V was shortened by 6 bases and J by 1 base, with 13 bases between the two germline ends.

CDR3: CASSESNTRNEQFF. The CDR3 DNA follows: TGCGCCAGCAGTGAGTCGAATACCCGGAATGAGCAGTTCTTC. The rearrangement joins TRBV10-1 to TRBJ2-1; the D is unclear. CDR1 and CDR2 from the germline V gene are WNHNN and SYGVQD (reference sequence). The ends were cut back, 0 bases at V and 7 bases at J, with 10 bases in the middle. This CDR3 comprises 14 residues.